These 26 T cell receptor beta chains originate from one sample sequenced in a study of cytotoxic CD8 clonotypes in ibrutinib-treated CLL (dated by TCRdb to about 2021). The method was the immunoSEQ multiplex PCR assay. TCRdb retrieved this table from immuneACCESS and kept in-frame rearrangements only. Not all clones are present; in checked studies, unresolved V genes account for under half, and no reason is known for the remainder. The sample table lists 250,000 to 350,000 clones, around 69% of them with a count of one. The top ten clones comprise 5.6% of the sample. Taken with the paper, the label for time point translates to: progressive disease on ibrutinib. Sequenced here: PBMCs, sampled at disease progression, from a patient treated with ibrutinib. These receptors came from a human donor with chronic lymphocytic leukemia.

This CDR3 reads CASSYSLGVGYTF. As DNA, the CDR3 is TGTGCCAGCAGTTACTCGTTGGGGGTCGGCTACACCTTC. The chain employs TRBV6-5 and TRBJ1-2, with TRBD1 as a possible D gene (5 bases). CDR3 size: 13 residues. Per the germline V gene, CDR1 is MNHEY and CDR2 is SVGAGI. V gave up 0 bases and J gave up 8 bases, with 10 bases separating them.

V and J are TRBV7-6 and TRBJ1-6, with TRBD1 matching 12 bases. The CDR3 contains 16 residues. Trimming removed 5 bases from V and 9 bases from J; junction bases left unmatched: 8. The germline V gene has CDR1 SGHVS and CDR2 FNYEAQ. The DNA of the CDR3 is TGTGCCAGCAGCCTCCGGGACAGGGGGCGGGGTTCACCCCTCCACTTT. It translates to CASSLRDRGRGSPLHF.

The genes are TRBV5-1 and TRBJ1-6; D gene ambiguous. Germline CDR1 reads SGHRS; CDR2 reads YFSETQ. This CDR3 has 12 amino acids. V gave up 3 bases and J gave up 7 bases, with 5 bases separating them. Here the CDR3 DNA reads TGCGCCAGCAGCTCACAGAATTCACCCCTCCACTTT. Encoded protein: CASSSQNSPLHF. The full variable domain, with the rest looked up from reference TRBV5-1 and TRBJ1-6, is KAGVTQTPRYLIKTRGQQVTLSCSPISGHRSVSWYQQTPGQGLQFLFEYFSETQRNKGNFPGRFSGRQFSNSRSEMNVSTLELGDSALYLCASSSQNSPLHFGNGTRLTVT.

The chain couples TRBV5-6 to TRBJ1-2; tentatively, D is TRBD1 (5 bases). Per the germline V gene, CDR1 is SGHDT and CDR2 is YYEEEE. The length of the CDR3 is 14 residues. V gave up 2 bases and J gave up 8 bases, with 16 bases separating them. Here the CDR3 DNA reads TGTGCCAGCAGCTTCCGGGACCGCACGGGGGGCTACACCTTC. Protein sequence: CASSFRDRTGGYTF. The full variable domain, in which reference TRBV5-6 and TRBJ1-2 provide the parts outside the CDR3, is DAGVTQSPTHLIKTRGQQVTLRCSPKSGHDTVSWYQQALGQGPQFIFQYYEEEERQRGNFPDRFSGHQFPNYSSELNVNALLLGDSALYLCASSFRDRTGGYTFGSGTRLTVV.

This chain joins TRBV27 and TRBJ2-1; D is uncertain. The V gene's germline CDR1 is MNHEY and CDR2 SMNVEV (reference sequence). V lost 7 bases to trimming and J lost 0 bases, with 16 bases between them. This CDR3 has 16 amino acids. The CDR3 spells CASTRLFPSSYNEQFF. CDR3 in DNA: TGTGCCAGCACGAGACTCTTCCCCAGCTCCTACAATGAGCAGTTCTTC.

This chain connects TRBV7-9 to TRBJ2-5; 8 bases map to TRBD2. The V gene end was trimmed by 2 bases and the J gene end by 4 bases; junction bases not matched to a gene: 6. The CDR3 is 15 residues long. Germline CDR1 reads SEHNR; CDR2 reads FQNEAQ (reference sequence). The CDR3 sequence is CASSLPTGGRETQYF. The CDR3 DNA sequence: TGTGCCAGCAGCTTACCAACGGGGGGGCGAGAGACCCAGTACTTC.

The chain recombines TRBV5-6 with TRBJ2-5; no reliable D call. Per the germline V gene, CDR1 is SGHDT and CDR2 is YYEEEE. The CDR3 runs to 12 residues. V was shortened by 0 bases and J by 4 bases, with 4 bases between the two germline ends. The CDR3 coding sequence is TGTGCCAGCAGCTTGGGCCGAGAGACCCAGTACTTC. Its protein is CASSLGRETQYF.

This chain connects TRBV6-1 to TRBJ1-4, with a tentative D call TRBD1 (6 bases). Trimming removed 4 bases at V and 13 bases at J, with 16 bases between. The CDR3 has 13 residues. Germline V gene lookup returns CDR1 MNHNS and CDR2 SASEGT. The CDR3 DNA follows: TGTGCCAGCAGTGGGGGGCCAGCCACACGACTGTTTTTT. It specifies CASSGGPATRLFF.

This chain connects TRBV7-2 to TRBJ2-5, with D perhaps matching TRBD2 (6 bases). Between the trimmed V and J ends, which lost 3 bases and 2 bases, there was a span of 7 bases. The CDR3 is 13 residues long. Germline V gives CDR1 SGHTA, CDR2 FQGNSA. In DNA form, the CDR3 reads TGTGCCAGCAGCTTTGGGGGGCAAGAGACCCAGTACTTC. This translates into CASSFGGQETQYF. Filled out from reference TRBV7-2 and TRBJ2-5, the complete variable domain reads GAGVSQSPSNKVTEKGKDVELRCDPISGHTALYWYRQSLGQGLEFLIYFQGNSAPDKSGLPSDRFSAERTGGSVSTLTIQRTQQEDSAVYLCASSFGGQETQYFGPGTRLLVL.

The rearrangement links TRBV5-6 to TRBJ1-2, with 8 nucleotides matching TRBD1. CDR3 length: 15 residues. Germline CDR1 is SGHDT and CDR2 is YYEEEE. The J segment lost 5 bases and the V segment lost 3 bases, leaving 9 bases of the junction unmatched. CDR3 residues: CASSSNDRGGYGYTF. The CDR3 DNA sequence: TGTGCCAGCAGCTCGAATGACAGGGGAGGGTATGGCTACACCTTC.

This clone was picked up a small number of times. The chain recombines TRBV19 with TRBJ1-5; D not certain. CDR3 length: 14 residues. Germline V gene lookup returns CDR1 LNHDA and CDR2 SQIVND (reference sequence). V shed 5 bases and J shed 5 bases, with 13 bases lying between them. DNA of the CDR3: TGTGCCAGTAGTGAGATCCTCCCCCATCAGCCCCAGCATTTT. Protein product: CASSEILPHQPQHF. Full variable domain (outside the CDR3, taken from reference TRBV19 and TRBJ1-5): DGGITQSPKYLFRKEGQNVTLSCEQNLNHDAMYWYRQDPGQGLRLIYYSQIVNDFQKGDIAEGYSVSREKKESFPLTVTSAQKNPTAFYLCASSEILPHQPQHFGDGTRLSIL.

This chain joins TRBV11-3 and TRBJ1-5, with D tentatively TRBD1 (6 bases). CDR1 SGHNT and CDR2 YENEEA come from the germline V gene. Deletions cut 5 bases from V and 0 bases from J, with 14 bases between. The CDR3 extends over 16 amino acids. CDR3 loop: CASSPSHRASNQPQHF. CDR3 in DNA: TGTGCCAGCAGCCCGAGTCACAGGGCTAGCAATCAGCCCCAGCATTTT.

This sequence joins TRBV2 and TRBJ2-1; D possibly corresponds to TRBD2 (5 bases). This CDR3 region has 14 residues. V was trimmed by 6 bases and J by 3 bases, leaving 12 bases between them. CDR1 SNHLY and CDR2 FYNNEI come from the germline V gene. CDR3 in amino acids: CASRSPGNYNEQFF. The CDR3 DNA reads TGTGCCAGCAGGTCACCCGGGAACTACAATGAGCAGTTCTTC. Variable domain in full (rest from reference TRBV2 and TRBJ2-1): EPEVTQTPSHQVTQMGQEVILRCVPISNHLYFYWYRQILGQKVEFLVSFYNNEISEKSEIFDDQFSVERPDGSNFTLKIRSTKLEDSAMYFCASRSPGNYNEQFFGPGTRLTVL.

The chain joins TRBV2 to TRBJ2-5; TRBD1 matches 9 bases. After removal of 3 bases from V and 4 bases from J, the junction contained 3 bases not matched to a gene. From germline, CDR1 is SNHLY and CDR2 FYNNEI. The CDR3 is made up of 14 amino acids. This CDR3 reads CASSEDRGRETQYF. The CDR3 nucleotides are TGTGCCAGCAGTGAGGACAGGGGAAGAGAGACCCAGTACTTC.

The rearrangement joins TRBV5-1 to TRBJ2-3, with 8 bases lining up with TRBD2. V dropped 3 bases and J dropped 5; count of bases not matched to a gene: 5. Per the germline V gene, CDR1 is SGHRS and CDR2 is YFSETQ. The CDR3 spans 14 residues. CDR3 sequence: CASSSGLAGDTQYF. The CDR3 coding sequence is TGCGCCAGCAGCTCAGGACTAGCAGGAGATACGCAGTATTTT.

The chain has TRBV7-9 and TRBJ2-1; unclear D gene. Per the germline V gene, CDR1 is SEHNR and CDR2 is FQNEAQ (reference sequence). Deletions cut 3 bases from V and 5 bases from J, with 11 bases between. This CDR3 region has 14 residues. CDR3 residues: CASSFRKQNNEQFF. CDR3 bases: TGTGCCAGCAGCTTCAGGAAACAGAACAATGAGCAGTTCTTC.

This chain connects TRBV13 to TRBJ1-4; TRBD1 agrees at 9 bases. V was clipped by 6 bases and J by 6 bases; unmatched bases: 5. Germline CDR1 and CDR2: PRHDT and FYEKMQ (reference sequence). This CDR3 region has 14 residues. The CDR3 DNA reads TGTGCCAGCAGTTCGACAGGGGGGTATGAAAAACTGTTTTTT. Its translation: CASSSTGGYEKLFF.

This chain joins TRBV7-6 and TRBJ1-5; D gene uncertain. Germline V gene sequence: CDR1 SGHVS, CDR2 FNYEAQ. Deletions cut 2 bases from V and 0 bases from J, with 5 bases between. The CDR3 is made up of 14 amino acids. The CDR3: CASSLKDSNQPQHF. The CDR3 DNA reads TGTGCCAGCAGCTTAAAGGATAGCAATCAGCCCCAGCATTTT. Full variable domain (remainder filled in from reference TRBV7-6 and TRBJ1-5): GAGVSQSPRYKVTKRGQDVALRCDPISGHVSLYWYRQALGQGPEFLTYFNYEAQQDKSGLPNDRFSAERPEGSISTLTIQRTEQRDSAMYRCASSLKDSNQPQHFGDGTRLSIL.

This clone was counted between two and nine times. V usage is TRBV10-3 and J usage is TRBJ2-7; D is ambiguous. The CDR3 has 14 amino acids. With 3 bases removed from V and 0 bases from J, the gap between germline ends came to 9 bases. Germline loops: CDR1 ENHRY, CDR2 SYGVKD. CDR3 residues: CAISDKGSSYEQYF. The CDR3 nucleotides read TGTGCCATCAGTGATAAGGGTTCCTCCTACGAGCAGTACTTC.

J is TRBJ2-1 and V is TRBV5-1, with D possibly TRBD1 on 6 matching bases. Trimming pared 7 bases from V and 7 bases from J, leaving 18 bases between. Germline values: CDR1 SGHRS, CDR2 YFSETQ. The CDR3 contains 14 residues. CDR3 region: CASRVGTRPNEQFF. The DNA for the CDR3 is TGCGCCAGCCGAGTCGGGACACGGCCGAATGAGCAGTTCTTC.

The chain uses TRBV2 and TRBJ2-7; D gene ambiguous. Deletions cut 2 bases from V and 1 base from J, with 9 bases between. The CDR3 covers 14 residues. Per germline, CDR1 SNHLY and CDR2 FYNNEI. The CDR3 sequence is CASSESRLSYEQYF. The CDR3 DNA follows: TGTGCCAGCAGTGAAAGCAGGTTATCCTACGAGCAGTACTTC.

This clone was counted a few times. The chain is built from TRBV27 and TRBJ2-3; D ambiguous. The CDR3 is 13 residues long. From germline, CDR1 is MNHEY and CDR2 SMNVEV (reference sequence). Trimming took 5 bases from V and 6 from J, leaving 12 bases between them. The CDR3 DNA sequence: TGTGCCAGCAGTCCCTTCCTAATGGATACGCAGTATTTT. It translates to CASSPFLMDTQYF.

Written as DNA, the CDR3 is TGTGCCAGCAGCCGACAGGGGGCGGTAGCCGGGGAGCTGTTTTTT. Translated: CASSRQGAVAGELFF. The genes are TRBV28 and TRBJ2-2, with 10 bases that match TRBD1. CDR3 length: 15 residues. Trimming removed 6 bases from V and 6 bases from J; junction bases left unmatched: 7. The germline V gene has CDR1 MDHEN and CDR2 SYDVKM.

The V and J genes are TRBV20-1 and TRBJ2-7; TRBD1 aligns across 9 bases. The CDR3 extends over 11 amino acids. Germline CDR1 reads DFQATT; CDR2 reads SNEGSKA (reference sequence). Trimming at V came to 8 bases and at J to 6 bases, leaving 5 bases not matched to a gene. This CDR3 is CSLQGAVEQYF. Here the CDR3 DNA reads TGCAGTTTACAGGGGGCGGTCGAGCAGTACTTC.

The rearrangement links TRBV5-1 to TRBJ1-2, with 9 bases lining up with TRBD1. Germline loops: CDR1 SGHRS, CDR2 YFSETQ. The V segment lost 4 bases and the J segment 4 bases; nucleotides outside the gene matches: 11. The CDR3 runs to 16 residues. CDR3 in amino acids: CASSPGQGSPSYGYTF. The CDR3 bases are TGCGCCAGCAGCCCTGGACAGGGGAGTCCTTCCTATGGCTACACCTTC.

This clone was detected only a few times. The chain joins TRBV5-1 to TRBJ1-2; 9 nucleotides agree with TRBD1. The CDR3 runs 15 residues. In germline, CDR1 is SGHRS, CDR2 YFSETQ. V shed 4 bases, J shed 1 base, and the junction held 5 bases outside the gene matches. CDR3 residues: CASSNPGQGNYGYTF. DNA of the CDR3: TGCGCCAGCAGCAATCCGGGACAGGGTAACTATGGCTACACCTTC. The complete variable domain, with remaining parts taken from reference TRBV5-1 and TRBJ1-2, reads KAGVTQTPRYLIKTRGQQVTLSCSPISGHRSVSWYQQTPGQGLQFLFEYFSETQRNKGNFPGRFSGRQFSNSRSEMNVSTLELGDSALYLCASSNPGQGNYGYTFGSGTRLTVV.